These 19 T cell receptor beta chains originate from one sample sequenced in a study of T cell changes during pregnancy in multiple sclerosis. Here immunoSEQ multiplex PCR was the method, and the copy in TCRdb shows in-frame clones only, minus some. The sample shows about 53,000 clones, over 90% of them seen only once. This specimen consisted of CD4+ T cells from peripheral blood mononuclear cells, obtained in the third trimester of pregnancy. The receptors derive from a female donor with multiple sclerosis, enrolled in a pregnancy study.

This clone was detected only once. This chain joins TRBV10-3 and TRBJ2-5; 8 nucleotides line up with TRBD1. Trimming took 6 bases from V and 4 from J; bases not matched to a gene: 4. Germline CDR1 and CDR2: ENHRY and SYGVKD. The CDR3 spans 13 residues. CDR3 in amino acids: CAIRGQVSETQYF. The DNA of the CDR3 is TGTGCCATCAGGGGACAGGTTTCAGAGACCCAGTACTTC.

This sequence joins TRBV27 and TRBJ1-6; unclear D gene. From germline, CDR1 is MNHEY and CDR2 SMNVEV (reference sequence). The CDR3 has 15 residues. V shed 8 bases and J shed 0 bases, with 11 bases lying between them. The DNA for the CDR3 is TGTGCCAGCGCGATAAGTAGCTCCTATAATTCACCCCTCCACTTT. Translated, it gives CASAISSSYNSPLHF.

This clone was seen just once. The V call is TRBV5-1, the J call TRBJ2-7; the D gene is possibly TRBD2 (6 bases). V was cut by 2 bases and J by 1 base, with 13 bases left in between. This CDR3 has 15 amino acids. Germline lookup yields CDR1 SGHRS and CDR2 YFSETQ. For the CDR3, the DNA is TGCGCCAGCAGCTTTACTGGGGGGTTTTCCTACGAGCAGTACTTC. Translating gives CASSFTGGFSYEQYF.

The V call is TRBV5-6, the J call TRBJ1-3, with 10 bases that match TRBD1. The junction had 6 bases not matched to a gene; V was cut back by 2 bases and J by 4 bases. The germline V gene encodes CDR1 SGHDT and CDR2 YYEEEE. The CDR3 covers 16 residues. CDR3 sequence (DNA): TGTGCCAGCAGCTTCGTGGACAGGGGGTCCGGAAACACCATATATTTT. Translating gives CASSFVDRGSGNTIYF. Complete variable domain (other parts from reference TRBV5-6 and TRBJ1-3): DAGVTQSPTHLIKTRGQQVTLRCSPKSGHDTVSWYQQALGQGPQFIFQYYEEEERQRGNFPDRFSGHQFPNYSSELNVNALLLGDSALYLCASSFVDRGSGNTIYFGEGSWLTVV.

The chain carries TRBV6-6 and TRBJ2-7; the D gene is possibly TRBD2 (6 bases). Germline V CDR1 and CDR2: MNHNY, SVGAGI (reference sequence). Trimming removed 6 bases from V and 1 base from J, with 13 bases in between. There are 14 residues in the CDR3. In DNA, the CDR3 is TGTGCCAGCAGACCGGGGGTAGGGTCCTACGAGCAGTACTTC. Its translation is CASRPGVGSYEQYF.

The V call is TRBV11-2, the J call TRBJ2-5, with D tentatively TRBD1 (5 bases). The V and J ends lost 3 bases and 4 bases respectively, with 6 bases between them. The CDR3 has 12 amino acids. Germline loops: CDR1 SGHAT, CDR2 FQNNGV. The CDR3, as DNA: TGTGCCAGCAGCTTGGGGCCAGAGACCCAGTACTTC. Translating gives CASSLGPETQYF.

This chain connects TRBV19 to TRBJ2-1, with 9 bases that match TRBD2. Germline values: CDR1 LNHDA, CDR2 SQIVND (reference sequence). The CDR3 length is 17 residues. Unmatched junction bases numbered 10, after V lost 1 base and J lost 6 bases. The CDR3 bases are TGTGCCAGTAGTATAGCCAACTCGGGACTAGCCAGCAATGAGCAGTTCTTC. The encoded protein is CASSIANSGLASNEQFF.

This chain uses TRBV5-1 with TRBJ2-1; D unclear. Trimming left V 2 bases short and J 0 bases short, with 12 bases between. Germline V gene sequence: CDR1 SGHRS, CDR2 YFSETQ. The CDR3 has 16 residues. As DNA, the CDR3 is TGCGCCAGCAGCTTAGGCGGCCATCGCTCCTACAATGAGCAGTTCTTC. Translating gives CASSLGGHRSYNEQFF.

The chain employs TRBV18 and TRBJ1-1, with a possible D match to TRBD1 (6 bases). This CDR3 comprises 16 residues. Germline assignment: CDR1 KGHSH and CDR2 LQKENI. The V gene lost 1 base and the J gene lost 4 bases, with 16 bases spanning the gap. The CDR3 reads CASSPLRPGDSTEAFF. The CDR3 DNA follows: TGTGCCAGCTCACCACTTAGGCCAGGGGATAGCACTGAAGCTTTCTTT.

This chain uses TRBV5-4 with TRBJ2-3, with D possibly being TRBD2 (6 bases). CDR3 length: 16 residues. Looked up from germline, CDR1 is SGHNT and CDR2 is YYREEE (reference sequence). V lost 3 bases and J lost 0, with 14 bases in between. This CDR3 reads CASSSERGYSTDTQYF. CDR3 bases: TGTGCCAGCAGCTCTGAACGGGGGTATAGCACAGATACGCAGTATTTT.

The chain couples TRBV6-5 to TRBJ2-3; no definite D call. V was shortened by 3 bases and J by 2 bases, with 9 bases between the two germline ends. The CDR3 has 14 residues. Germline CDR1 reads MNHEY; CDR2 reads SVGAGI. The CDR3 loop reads CASSYGQVTDTQYF. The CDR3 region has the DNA TGTGCCAGCAGTTATGGGCAGGTCACAGATACGCAGTATTTT.

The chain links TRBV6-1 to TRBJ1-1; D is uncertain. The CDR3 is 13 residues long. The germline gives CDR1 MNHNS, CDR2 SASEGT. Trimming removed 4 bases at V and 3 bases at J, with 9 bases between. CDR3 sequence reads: CASSASSYTEAFF. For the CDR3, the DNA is TGTGCCAGCAGTGCTTCCTCGTACACTGAAGCTTTCTTT.

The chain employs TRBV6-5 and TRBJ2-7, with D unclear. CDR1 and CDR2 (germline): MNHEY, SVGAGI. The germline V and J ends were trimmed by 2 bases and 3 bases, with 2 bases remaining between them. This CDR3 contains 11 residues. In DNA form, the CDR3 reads TGTGCCAGCAGTTACCTCTACGAGCAGTACTTC. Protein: CASSYLYEQYF.

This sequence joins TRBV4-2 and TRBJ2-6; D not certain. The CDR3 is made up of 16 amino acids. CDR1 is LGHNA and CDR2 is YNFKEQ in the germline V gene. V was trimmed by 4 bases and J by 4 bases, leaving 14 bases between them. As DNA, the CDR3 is TGTGCCAGCAGCCCACCTCCCGGGTACGGGGCCAACGTCCTGACTTTC. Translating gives CASSPPPGYGANVLTF.

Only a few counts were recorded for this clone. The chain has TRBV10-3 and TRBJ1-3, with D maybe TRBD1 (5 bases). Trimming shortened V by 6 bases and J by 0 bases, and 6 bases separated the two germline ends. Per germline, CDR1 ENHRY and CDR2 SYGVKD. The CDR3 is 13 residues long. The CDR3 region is CAISQGSGNTIYF. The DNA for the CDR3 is TGTGCCATCAGCCAGGGCTCTGGAAACACCATATATTTT.

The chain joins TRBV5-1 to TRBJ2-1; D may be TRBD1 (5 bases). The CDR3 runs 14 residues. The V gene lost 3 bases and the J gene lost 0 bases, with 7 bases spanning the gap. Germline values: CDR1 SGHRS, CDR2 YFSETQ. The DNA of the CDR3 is TGCGCCAGCAGCTACAGGAGCTCCTACAATGAGCAGTTCTTC. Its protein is CASSYRSSYNEQFF.

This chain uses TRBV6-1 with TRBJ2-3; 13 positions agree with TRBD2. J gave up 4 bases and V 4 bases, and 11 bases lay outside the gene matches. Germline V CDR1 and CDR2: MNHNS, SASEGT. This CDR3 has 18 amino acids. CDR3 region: CASSAITSGGAQPDTQYF. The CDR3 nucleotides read TGTGCCAGCAGTGCCATCACTAGCGGGGGGGCCCAGCCAGATACGCAGTATTTT.

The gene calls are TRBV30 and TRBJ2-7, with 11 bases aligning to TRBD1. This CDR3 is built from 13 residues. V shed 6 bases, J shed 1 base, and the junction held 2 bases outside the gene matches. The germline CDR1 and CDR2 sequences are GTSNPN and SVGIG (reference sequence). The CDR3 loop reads CACGTGGSYEQYF. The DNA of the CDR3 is TGTGCCTGCGGGACAGGGGGTTCCTACGAGCAGTACTTC.

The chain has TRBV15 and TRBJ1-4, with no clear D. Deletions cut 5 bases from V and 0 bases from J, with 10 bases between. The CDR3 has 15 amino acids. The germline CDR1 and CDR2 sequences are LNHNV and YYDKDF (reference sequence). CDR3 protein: CATSPRASTNEKLFF. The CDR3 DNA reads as TGTGCCACCAGCCCGCGGGCCTCAACTAATGAAAAACTGTTTTTT. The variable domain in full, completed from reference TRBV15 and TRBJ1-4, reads DAMVIQNPRYQVTQFGKPVTLSCSQTLNHNVMYWYQQKSSQAPKLLFHYYDKDFNNEADTPDNFQSRRPNTSFCFLDIRSPGLGDTAMYLCATSPRASTNEKLFFGSGTQLSVL.